Each of the 22 T cell receptor beta chains below was sequenced from the same sample in a study of spatial heterogeneity in lung cancer. This sample's time point: blood at routine non-recurrence follow-up after resection. MiXCR was run by TCRdb on the 5' RACE reads, yielding one entry per CDR3 protein. The data contain roughly 70,000 distinct CDR3 sequences, around 9.3% of them singletons. This sample comprised PBMCs, obtained at follow-up. The receptor source for this set is a female donor with early-stage non-small cell lung cancer.

This clonotype was seen ten or more times. The chain couples TRBV27 to TRBJ2-7, with D unresolved. The CDR3 has 13 residues. The V end was cut by 6 bases, the J end by 2 bases, with 11 bases between. Germline CDR1 is MNHEY and CDR2 is SMNVEV (reference sequence). Here the CDR3 reads CASRGWGPYEQYF. The CDR3 DNA is TGTGCCAGCAGGGGCTGGGGTCCCTACGAGCAGTACTTC.

This clonotype has a count of ten or more. This chain joins TRBV29-1 and TRBJ2-7, with TRBD1 matching 7 bases. With V trimmed by 6 bases and J by 3 bases, 8 bases remained unmatched. Per germline, CDR1 SQVTM and CDR2 ANQGSEA. This CDR3 comprises 13 residues. CDR3 nucleotide sequence: TGCAGCGTGAGGGGGCGGTTGATCTACGAGCAGTACTTC. It codes for CSVRGRLIYEQYF.

Written as DNA, the CDR3 is TGTGCCAGCAGTTACAGAGGGCCTAATGAAAAACTGTTTTTT. Residues: CASSYRGPNEKLFF. The V and J genes are TRBV6-5 and TRBJ1-4, with D hard to call. Germline CDR1 MNHEY, CDR2 SVGAGI. V was pared by 2 bases and J by 3 bases, with 7 bases between. This CDR3 region has 14 residues.

This clonotype occurred many times. This chain connects TRBV5-1 to TRBJ2-3; 10 nucleotides line up with TRBD1. The junction had 3 bases not matched to a gene; V was cut back by 3 bases and J by 2 bases. The CDR3 runs to 15 residues. CDR1 is SGHRS and CDR2 is YFSETQ in the germline V gene. CDR3 DNA: TGCGCCAGCAGCTCTGGACAGGGGGTCACAGATACGCAGTATTTT. Translating gives CASSSGQGVTDTQYF.

V and J are TRBV4-1 and TRBJ2-2; TRBD1 aligns across 9 bases. V shed 4 bases and J 3 bases; nucleotides not matched to a gene: 3. CDR3 length: 15 residues. CDR1 is MGHRA and CDR2 is YSYEKL in the germline V gene. CDR3 nucleotide sequence: TGCGCCAGCAGCCGGGGACAGGGATACACCGGGGAGCTGTTTTTT. Translated: CASSRGQGYTGELFF.

As to this clonotype: This clone may be a read error of a much larger clone one base away. The gene calls are TRBV19 and TRBJ2-7; TRBD1 is a possible D gene (5 bases). The ends were cut back, 4 bases at V and 7 bases at J, with 20 bases in the middle. Germline V lookup: CDR1 LNHDA, CDR2 SQIVND (reference sequence). The CDR3 length is 15 residues. Here the CDR3 DNA reads TGTGCCAGTAGTACAGGGCTAAGACCCTCGGAAGAGCAGTACTTC. This encodes CASSTGLRPSEEQYF.

The sample holds many counts of this clonotype. The rearrangement uses TRBV27 and TRBJ1-2; D is ambiguous. V lost 4 bases to trimming and J lost 3 bases, with 15 bases between them. Germline CDR1 reads MNHEY; CDR2 reads SMNVEV (reference sequence). This CDR3 has 15 residues. The CDR3 coding sequence is TGTGCCAGCAGTTCGGGAGAGGCCATCGACTATGGCTACACCTTC. Protein product: CASSSGEAIDYGYTF.

Only a few counts were recorded for this clonotype. The rearrangement links TRBV11-2 to TRBJ2-2; 13 bases align to TRBD2. CDR3 length: 19 amino acids. From germline, CDR1 is SGHAT and CDR2 FQNNGV. Trimming removed 3 bases from V and 4 bases from J; junction bases left unmatched: 11. The CDR3 nucleotides read TGTGCCAGCAGCTTCGAATTGGGACTAGCGGGAAGAGGCACCGGGGAGCTGTTTTTT. Its protein is CASSFELGLAGRGTGELFF.

The J gene is TRBJ2-2, the V gene TRBV6-5; tentative D call: TRBD2 (5 bases). The germline V gene encodes CDR1 MNHEY and CDR2 SVGAGI. The CDR3 runs to 14 residues. The ends were cut back, 10 bases at V and 1 base at J, with 13 bases in the middle. This CDR3 is CAISRSGNTGELFF. The CDR3 bases are TGTGCCATATCTCGAAGCGGGAACACCGGGGAGCTGTTTTTT.

This clonotype came up a few times. The V gene is TRBV10-2, the J gene TRBJ2-7; D not certain. Looked up from germline, CDR1 is WSHSY and CDR2 is SAAADI. CDR3 length: 13 residues. Trimming shortened V by 3 bases and J by 0 bases, and 6 bases separated the two germline ends. The CDR3 DNA reads TGCGCCAGCAGTGATGTAAGCTCCTACGAGCAGTACTTC. Its translation: CASSDVSSYEQYF.

In this sample, this clonotype turned up many times. The chain joins TRBV30 to TRBJ1-5; a possible D gene is TRBD1 (6 bases). Germline CDR1 and CDR2: GTSNPN and SVGIG (reference sequence). There are 13 residues in the CDR3. The ends were cut back, 0 bases at V and 11 bases at J, with 14 bases in the middle. CDR3 sequence: CAWSVGSNRAQHF. In DNA, the CDR3 is TGTGCCTGGAGTGTAGGCTCCAACAGGGCCCAGCATTTT.

In its sample, this clonotype was seen many times. For the CDR3, the DNA is TGTGCCATCAGTGAGTCACTGGGCGGGAAAGAGACCCAGTACTTC. Its protein product is CAISESLGGKETQYF. The J gene is TRBJ2-5, the V gene TRBV10-3, with D maybe TRBD2 (6 bases). The germline V gene has CDR1 ENHRY and CDR2 SYGVKD. The CDR3 has 15 amino acids. V was pared by 0 bases and J by 3 bases, with 11 bases between.

This clonotype has at least ten counts. The rearrangement links TRBV7-9 to TRBJ1-1; no clear D gene. From germline, CDR1 is SEHNR and CDR2 FQNEAQ (reference sequence). The CDR3 sequence is 13 residues long. V lost 3 bases, J lost 6 bases, and 11 bases lay in between. The CDR3 coding sequence is TGTGCCAGCAGCTTCGGCAATCTTCCTGAAGCTTTCTTT. The encoded protein is CASSFGNLPEAFF.

This clonotype was observed a single time. The chain couples TRBV5-1 to TRBJ1-6, with a weak D call TRBD1 (5 bases). Germline values: CDR1 SGHRS, CDR2 YFSETQ. V was shortened by 0 bases and J by 7 bases, with 17 bases between the two germline ends. The CDR3 covers 17 residues. CDR3 sequence (DNA): TGCGCCAGCAGCTTGGCCGTGGGGCGCGGAGAGAATTCACCCCTCCACTTT. Translated: CASSLAVGRGENSPLHF. The variable domain in full, completed from reference TRBV5-1 and TRBJ1-6, reads KAGVTQTPRYLIKTRGQQVTLSCSPISGHRSVSWYQQTPGQGLQFLFEYFSETQRNKGNFPGRFSGRQFSNSRSEMNVSTLELGDSALYLCASSLAVGRGENSPLHFGNGTRLTVT.

This clonotype was picked up one time. CDR3 in amino acids: CASSRGLAELEQYF. As DNA, the CDR3 is TGTGCCAGCAGTAGAGGGCTAGCGGAGTTAGAGCAGTACTTC. The chain uses TRBV6-5 and TRBJ2-7, with 7 bases that match TRBD2. V lost 5 bases to trimming and J lost 7 bases; unmatched junction nucleotides: 11. This CDR3 comprises 14 residues. Germline CDR1 is MNHEY and CDR2 is SVGAGI.

This clonotype was observed a few times. The rearrangement links TRBV12-3 or TRBV12-4 to TRBJ1-5; D possibly corresponds to TRBD1 (5 bases). Trimming removed 5 bases from V and 11 bases from J, with 22 bases in between. CDR3 length: 15 amino acids. The CDR3 here is CASSTLDGIPGAQHF. Written as DNA, the CDR3 is TGTGCCAGCAGTACGCTGGATGGGATCCCGGGGGCCCAGCATTTT.

This clonotype came up many times. The CDR3 sequence: CSARTSGFTGELFF. The CDR3 bases are TGCAGCGCCCGGACTAGCGGCTTCACCGGGGAGCTGTTTTTT. The gene calls are TRBV29-1 and TRBJ2-2; TRBD2 matches at 10 bases. V gave up 7 bases and J gave up 4 bases; unmatched junction bases: 6. Germline values: CDR1 SQVTM, CDR2 ANQGSEA. This CDR3 has 14 residues.

This sequence joins TRBV2 and TRBJ2-5; D not resolved. The germline V and J ends were trimmed by 8 bases and 1 base, with 14 bases remaining between them. CDR1 is SNHLY, CDR2 FYNNEI, per germline. The CDR3 covers 14 residues. The CDR3 loop is CASWVWESQETQYF. As DNA, the CDR3 is TGTGCCAGCTGGGTATGGGAATCCCAAGAGACCCAGTACTTC.

The rearrangement uses TRBV2 and TRBJ2-7; weak D call: TRBD2 (5 bases). The CDR3 loop spans 14 amino acids. Germline lookup yields CDR1 SNHLY and CDR2 FYNNEI. Trimming left V 7 bases short and J 3 bases short, with 16 bases between. CDR3 in amino acids: CASTVRRTVYEQYF. CDR3 nucleotides: TGTGCCAGCACTGTCAGGCGGACTGTCTACGAGCAGTACTTC.

The table lists this clonotype with many counts. The chain is built from TRBV19 and TRBJ2-7; the D gene is possibly TRBD2 (6 bases). Germline CDR1 and CDR2: LNHDA and SQIVND (reference sequence). The CDR3 sequence is 13 residues long. Between the trimmed V and J ends, which lost 4 bases and 3 bases, there was a span of 10 bases. The CDR3: CASSTGVFYEQYF. DNA of the CDR3: TGTGCCAGTAGTACGGGAGTTTTCTACGAGCAGTACTTC. Drawing the rest from reference TRBV19 and TRBJ2-7, the complete variable domain is DGGITQSPKYLFRKEGQNVTLSCEQNLNHDAMYWYRQDPGQGLRLIYYSQIVNDFQKGDIAEGYSVSREKKESFPLTVTSAQKNPTAFYLCASSTGVFYEQYFGPGTRLTVT.

This clonotype was seen more than once but under ten times. V usage is TRBV11-2 and J usage is TRBJ2-7; TRBD1 agrees at 7 bases. Germline V lookup: CDR1 SGHAT, CDR2 FQNNGV. V lost 3 bases and J lost 1; bases outside the gene matches: 6. The length of the CDR3 is 15 residues. For the CDR3, the DNA is TGTGCCAGCAGCTTTGGACAGGTTTTTTCCTACGAGCAGTACTTC. Amino acid sequence: CASSFGQVFSYEQYF.

In its sample, this clonotype was seen many times. This chain uses TRBV20-1 with TRBJ2-7; D not resolved. Germline-derived CDR1 and CDR2 are DFQATT and SNEGSKA (reference sequence). The CDR3 has 13 residues. V lost 3 bases, J lost 1 base, and 10 bases lay in between. Here the CDR3 DNA reads TGCAGTGCTAGGTATCCGACGTCCTACGAGCAGTACTTC. Protein product: CSARYPTSYEQYF.